This T cell receptor (beta chain) comes out of a study of radiation and T cells in renal cell carcinoma. Clones were read by immunoSEQ multiplex PCR, and TCRdb kept only the in-frame ones, dropping some. The sample has some 150,000 clones, 70% to 90% seen once. V lost 4 bases to trimming and J lost 4 bases, with 8 bases between them. This CDR3 is 14 amino acids long. Germline V CDR1 and CDR2: SEHNR, FQNEAQ (reference sequence). Time point indicated: baseline pretreatment blood. The sample's treatment: 15 Gy SBRT to primary tumor, nephrectomy 4 weeks later. The V gene is TRBV7-9, the J gene TRBJ2-6; D may be TRBD1 (5 bases). Material: blood, obtained from a patient whose treatment included radiotherapy and nephrectomy. This receptor was taken from a woman between 45 and 65 years old with renal cell carcinoma. The CDR3 sequence is CASSSRTGANVLTF. The DNA for the CDR3 is TGTGCCAGCAGCTCTCGGACAGGGGCCAACGTCCTGACTTTC.